This TCR beta chain appears in the sequencing data of a study of beta chain features in type 1 diabetes. In the study overall: The samples had about 110,000,000 sorted cells examined in all.

Whole-study results and caveats: In all four CD4+ subsets, TCRB CDR3 length was significantly, moderately reduced in type 1 diabetes.

From germline, CDR1 is LGHNA and CDR2 YNFKEQ. After removal of 1 base from V and 5 bases from J, the junction contained 3 bases not matched to a gene. The CDR3 contains 15 residues. Investigators reverse transcribed all isolated RNA, so they sequenced expressed TCRB transcripts. Here immunoSEQ multiplex PCR was the method, and the copy in TCRdb shows in-frame clones only, minus some. The repertoire holds a few hundred thousand clones, with approximately 15% as singletons. In the case of this clone: What it recognizes is unknown.

The sequencing sample was made of naive CD4+ T cells from blood. This receptor was obtained from a man between 25 and 39 years old with type 1 diabetes. The chain links TRBV4-2 to TRBJ2-1; TRBD2 aligns across 9 bases. DNA of the CDR3: TGTGCCAGCAGCCAAGGAAGCGGGGGGAACAATGAGCAGTTCTTC. This sequence encodes CASSQGSGGNNEQFF.